The table lists the clone carrying this T cell receptor beta chain with a few counts. What it binds is not known. This entry is derived from a study of blood T cells in healthy people across ages. Study-wide results and caveats: As naive T cell percentage varied, TCR beta diversity correlated strongly with it. In the absence of known donor CMV status, changes in expanded clonotypes were possibly confounded.

A second about 6 to 12 cycle PCR used barcoded and J-beta primers. The template-switch adaptor was a 5' adaptor with 12 random nucleotides. It tagged each cDNA molecule. A minimum of 2.5 million CDR3-containing paired-end reads was obtained for each sample. In TCRdb, the 5' RACE reads were re-called with MiXCR into one record per CDR3 protein. Of about 1.7 million distinct CDR3 sequences listed, approximately 30% are singletons. Germline assignment: CDR1 SEHNR and CDR2 FQNEAQ (reference sequence). Trimming pared 5 bases from V and 0 bases from J, leaving 14 bases between. This CDR3 has 16 amino acids.

The chain employs TRBV7-9 and TRBJ1-3; D call uncertain. The specimen sequenced was blood. The source is a woman in her twenties or thirties in good health. This chain's CDR3 is CASSIFSGDSGNTIYF. CDR3 DNA sequence: TGTGCCAGCAGCATCTTTTCAGGCGACTCTGGAAACACCATATATTTT.